A selection of T cell receptor beta chains follows, all from one sample in a study of blood T cell repertoires in COVID-19. Clones were read by immunoSEQ multiplex PCR, and TCRdb kept only the in-frame ones, dropping some. The data show around 46,000 clones, approximately 85% seen once. The sequenced sample was peripheral blood. The receptors were gathered from an elderly woman with COVID-19, enrolled during active disease. Both conserved end residues are part of each CDR3. The order of the fields is V gene, clone size, J gene, D gene, CDR3 protein, CDR3 DNA. A D gene is named only where the DNA matches it firmly. Only part of the rows carry a size: once, few, many, or a class if the clone is expanded.

>TRBV7-3|NA|TRBJ2-5|TRBD1
CASSPGQWETQYF
TGTGCCAGCAGCCCGGGACAGTGGGAGACCCAGTACTTC
>TRBV24-1|NA|TRBJ2-1|TRBD1
CATSDSGQGARNEQFF
TGTGCCACCAGTGATTCCGGCCAGGGGGCGCGTAATGAGCAGTTCTTC
>TRBV24-1|NA|TRBJ2-3|TRBD1
CATAGTPGQGLTDTQYF
TGTGCCACCGCAGGGACCCCGGGACAGGGGCTCACAGATACGCAGTATTTT
>TRBV16|once|TRBJ2-5|TRBD1
CASNQIRGETQYF
TGTGCCAGCAACCAAATCAGGGGGGAGACCCAGTACTTC
>TRBV2|NA|TRBJ2-5|TRBD2
CASSSRLREGGETQYF
TGTGCCAGCAGTTCCCGTCTGCGGGAGGGTGGTGAGACCCAGTACTTC
>TRBV18|NA|TRBJ1-4|NA
CASSPSGSNEKLFF
TGTGCCAGCTCACCAAGTGGGAGTAATGAAAAACTGTTTTTT
>TRBV5-1|NA|TRBJ2-7|NA
CASSSEGVAGEQYF
TGCGCCAGCAGCTCGGAAGGGGTTGCCGGCGAGCAGTACTTC
>TRBV7-2|NA|TRBJ2-7|TRBD2
CASSSLAGQQYF
TGTGCCAGCAGCTCCTTAGCGGGGCAGCAGTACTTC
>TRBV3-1/TRBV3-2|NA|TRBJ1-3|NA
CASSLTPPSPGNTIYF
TGTGCCAGCAGCCTAACTCCCCCTTCTCCTGGAAACACCATATATTTT
>TRBV28|NA|TRBJ1-2|NA
CASSLPLLTNYGYTF
TGTGCCAGCAGTTTACCCCTACTTACTAACTATGGCTACACCTTC
>TRBV6-2/TRBV6-3|NA|TRBJ2-7|TRBD2
CASSSGSWGEQYF
TGTGCCAGCAGTAGCGGGAGTTGGGGCGAGCAGTACTTC
>TRBV9|NA|TRBJ2-5|TRBD2
CASSTSGVRETQYF
TGTGCCAGCAGCACTAGCGGGGTACGGGAGACCCAGTACTTC
>TRBV19|NA|TRBJ2-1|TRBD2
CASSTIYSGGARNEQFF
TGTGCCAGTAGTACCATTTATAGCGGGGGGGCGAGGAATGAGCAGTTCTTC
>TRBV9|NA|TRBJ2-2|NA
CASSVATGMRTGELFF
TGTGCCAGCAGCGTAGCTACAGGGATGCGAACCGGGGAGCTGTTTTTT
>TRBV5-5|NA|TRBJ2-6|TRBD1
CASSVDRGNLAGANVLTF
TGTGCCAGCAGCGTGGACAGGGGAAATCTGGCTGGGGCCAACGTCCTGACTTTC
>TRBV18|NA|TRBJ1-4|NA
CASSPRTGQEEKLFF
TGTGCCAGCTCACCACGTACAGGGCAAGAGGAAAAACTGTTTTTT
>TRBV19|NA|TRBJ1-1|TRBD1
CASSPLFLGQGGTEAFF
TGTGCCAGTAGTCCCCTTTTCCTAGGACAGGGAGGCACTGAAGCTTTCTTT
>TRBV9|few|TRBJ1-4|TRBD1
CASSVGYRGSNEKLFF
TGTGCCAGCAGCGTAGGGTACAGGGGATCTAATGAAAAACTGTTTTTT
>TRBV7-2|NA|TRBJ1-4|NA
CASSLEGGRAEKLFF
TGTGCCAGCAGCTTAGAGGGGGGGCGAGCTGAAAAACTGTTTTTT
>TRBV6-5|NA|TRBJ1-6|NA
CASSYSPRSNSPLHF
TGTGCCAGCAGTTACTCGCCTCGGTCTAATTCACCCCTCCACTTT
>TRBV6-2/TRBV6-3|NA|TRBJ1-1|TRBD1
CASSYGATGARKAFF
TGTGCCAGCAGTTACGGGGCGACAGGGGCAAGGAAAGCTTTCTTT
>TRBV7-3|NA|TRBJ2-2|TRBD2
CASSLIAGGTGELFF
TGTGCCAGCAGCTTAATAGCGGGAGGCACCGGGGAGCTGTTTTTT
>TRBV7-9|NA|TRBJ2-3|NA
CASSFVGGARTTDTQYF
TGTGCCAGCAGCTTCGTGGGGGGGGCCCGAACCACAGATACGCAGTATTTT
>TRBV4-2|NA|TRBJ2-1|NA
CASSQEGSYNEQFF
TGTGCCAGCAGCCAAGAGGGCTCGTACAATGAGCAGTTCTTC
>TRBV5-4|NA|TRBJ2-7|TRBD2
CASSLHPGLAVGEQYF
TGTGCCAGCAGCTTGCACCCGGGACTAGCAGTAGGTGAGCAGTACTTC
>TRBV18|NA|TRBJ2-7|TRBD1
CASSQGQGWYEQYF
TGTGCCAGCTCACAGGGACAGGGATGGTATGAGCAGTACTTC
>TRBV11-2|NA|TRBJ2-7|NA
CASSFRLGRQGLPSYEQYF
TGTGCCAGCAGCTTCCGCCTAGGGCGTCAGGGGCTTCCCTCCTACGAGCAGTACTTC
>TRBV19|NA|TRBJ2-1|TRBD2
CASSLTGLVNNEQFF
TGTGCCAGTAGTCTAACGGGACTAGTGAACAATGAGCAGTTCTTC